The rows below give T cell receptor beta chains drawn from one sample of a study of spatial heterogeneity in lung cancer. TCRdb recomputed calls from the 5' RACE reads with MiXCR, one row per CDR3 protein. This table holds tens of thousands of distinct CDR3 sequences, less than 15% found once. Sequences were derived from PBMCs, sampled at surgery. The origin of the receptors is a male donor with early-stage non-small cell lung cancer. Each CDR3 is given with its conserved first and last residue. A D gene is named only where the DNA matches it firmly. Some rows have no size entry. The others give once, few or many, or a class for an expanded clone.

CASSPTGTPYEQYF TGCGCCAGCAGCCCGACAGGTACACCCTACGAGCAGTACTTC TRBV4-1 NA few TRBJ2-7
CASSEAPAGGGETQYF TGTGCCAGCAGTGAAGCCCCGGCAGGAGGCGGAGAGACCCAGTACTTC TRBV6-1 NA NA TRBJ2-5
CASIPGTGGPGYEQYF TGTGCCAGCATCCCCGGAACGGGAGGGCCTGGATACGAGCAGTACTTC TRBV28 TRBD2 few TRBJ2-7
CSASPATRGYNEQFF TGCAGTGCTAGCCCAGCGACTAGGGGATACAATGAGCAGTTCTTC TRBV20-1 NA few TRBJ2-1
CASSYDFSTGELFF TGTGCTAGCAGCTACGATTTTTCCACCGGGGAGCTGTTTTTT TRBV7-7 NA many TRBJ2-2
CASSNSGTEGPDTQYF TGTGCCAGCAGCAATTCCGGGACCGAGGGGCCAGATACGCAGTATTTT TRBV21-1 NA few TRBJ2-3
CASSLNSGARETQYF TGTGCCAGCAGCTTAAATAGCGGGGCGCGGGAGACCCAGTACTTC TRBV7-3 TRBD2 few TRBJ2-5
CSAAFTGINEQFF TGCAGTGCTGCATTCACGGGAATCAATGAGCAGTTCTTC TRBV20-1 NA many TRBJ2-1
CASSLAYNSYEQYF TGTGCCAGCAGCTTAGCGTACAACTCCTACGAGCAGTACTTC TRBV7-2 NA few TRBJ2-7
CASSATGLGTGELFF TGTGCCAGCAGTGCTACAGGGCTGGGCACCGGGGAGCTGTTTTTT TRBV28 NA few TRBJ2-2
CATSREASTLRQPQHF TGTGCCACCAGCAGAGAGGCCAGCACCCTCCGGCAGCCCCAGCATTTT TRBV15 NA once TRBJ1-5
CASSQQAVAFF TGTGCCAGCAGCCAACAGGCTGTAGCTTTCTTT TRBV7-9 NA many TRBJ1-1
CASSLRGGANTGELFF TGTGCCAGCAGCTTACGCGGGGGCGCAAACACCGGGGAGCTGTTTTTT TRBV7-2 NA few TRBJ2-2
CASSGQGVETQYF TGTGCCAGCAGTGGACAGGGTGTAGAGACCCAGTACTTC TRBV6-1 TRBD1 NA TRBJ2-5
CASSLGVQGVETQYF TGCGCCAGCAGCTTGGGCGTCCAGGGGGTAGAGACCCAGTACTTC TRBV5-1 TRBD1 NA TRBJ2-5
CASSPTLKRAQPQHF TGTGCCAGCAGTCCCACCCTGAAGCGTGCTCAGCCCCAGCATTTT TRBV27 NA NA TRBJ1-5
CSVTGLEANVLTF TGCAGCGTTACAGGTTTGGAGGCCAACGTCCTGACTTTC TRBV29-1 NA NA TRBJ2-6
CASSPGQGSGANVLTF TGTGCCAGCTCACCAGGACAGGGCTCTGGGGCCAACGTCCTGACTTTC TRBV18 TRBD1 NA TRBJ2-6
CASSPTGGLQPQHF TGTGCCAGCAGCCCTACAGGGGGACTTCAGCCCCAGCATTTT TRBV6-4 TRBD1 many TRBJ1-5
CASSDLQVPYF TGTGCCAGCAGTGATCTACAGGTACCGTACTTC TRBV2 NA few TRBJ2-4
CASSQGRNTGELFF TGTGCCAGCAGCCAAGGACGGAACACCGGGGAGCTGTTTTTT TRBV12-3/TRBV12-4 NA many TRBJ2-2
CSVRLNEKLFF TGCAGCGTTCGGTTAAATGAAAAACTGTTTTTT TRBV29-1 NA few TRBJ1-4
CASSPPLSGSYEQYF TGTGCCAGCAGCCCTCCCCTTAGCGGTTCGTACGAGCAGTACTTC TRBV7-9 NA NA TRBJ2-7
CASSLNPVFGELFF TGTGCCAGCAGTTTAAACCCAGTGTTCGGGGAGCTGTTTTTT TRBV28 NA few TRBJ2-2
CASSHPGQRNTEAFF TGTGCCAGCAGCCACCCGGGACAGAGGAACACTGAAGCTTTCTTT TRBV7-9 TRBD1 few TRBJ1-1
CSARDRRGHPDTQYF TGCAGTGCTAGAGATCGCAGGGGGCACCCAGATACGCAGTATTTT TRBV20-1 TRBD1 many TRBJ2-3